A single sample is the source of the 28 T cell receptor beta chains below, sequenced in a study of pediatric ulcerative colitis (dated by TCRdb to between 2018 and 2021). During colonoscopy, one to two rectal pinch biopsies were obtained for research purposes. The protocol used for the library was the immunoSEQ multiplex PCR assay. TCRdb stores this immuneACCESS table with in-frame sequences only. Part of the clones is absent; in the studies checked, under half of the shortfall reflects unresolved V genes, and no reason is known for the rest. This sample comprises about 16,000 clones, 74% of them detected only once. The ten largest clones add up to 6% to 7% of the sample. What was sequenced was gut tissue. The source of these receptors is a boy younger than 18 with moderate ulcerative colitis.

The chain recombines TRBV19 with TRBJ2-1; D perhaps matches TRBD1 (5 bases). The CDR3 totals 13 residues. V lost 7 bases, J lost 8 bases, and 15 bases lay in between. Germline CDR1 LNHDA, CDR2 SQIVND (reference sequence). Here the CDR3 reads CASTGFLSHEQFF. CDR3 coding DNA: TGTGCCAGTACAGGGTTTTTATCCCATGAGCAGTTCTTC.

This clone has a handful of counts. This chain links TRBV2 with TRBJ1-5; TRBD1 aligns across 8 bases. Germline V gene sequence: CDR1 SNHLY, CDR2 FYNNEI. Germline trimming cut 4 bases from V and 7 bases from J; bases unmatched to any gene: 6. The CDR3 is made up of 14 amino acids. Here the CDR3 reads CASSVGQGGQPQHF. CDR3 DNA: TGTGCCAGCAGTGTCGGACAGGGAGGCCAGCCCCAGCATTTT.

This chain joins TRBV7-2 and TRBJ2-1; 9 positions agree with TRBD2. The CDR3 is 16 residues long. Trimming cost V 6 bases and J 5 bases; bases outside gene matches: 11. The germline V gene encodes CDR1 SGHTA and CDR2 FQGNSA. The CDR3 sequence: CASRTIAGVVHNEQFF. The CDR3 nucleotides read TGTGCCAGCAGAACCATAGCGGGGGTGGTTCACAATGAGCAGTTCTTC.

The chain recombines TRBV19 with TRBJ2-3; no reliable D call. The CDR3 sequence is 13 residues long. Germline-derived CDR1 and CDR2 are LNHDA and SQIVND (reference sequence). The V and J ends lost 2 bases and 4 bases respectively, with 7 bases between them. CDR3: CASSIPGPDTQYF. The CDR3 DNA follows: TGTGCCAGTAGTATACCTGGGCCAGATACGCAGTATTTT. The full variable domain, with the rest looked up from reference TRBV19 and TRBJ2-3, is DGGITQSPKYLFRKEGQNVTLSCEQNLNHDAMYWYRQDPGQGLRLIYYSQIVNDFQKGDIAEGYSVSREKKESFPLTVTSAQKNPTAFYLCASSIPGPDTQYFGPGTRLTVL.

Here the CDR3 DNA reads TGCAGCGTCCGAGGACAGGGGGCACGTGGTGAGCAGTTCTTC. Residues: CSVRGQGARGEQFF. The genes are TRBV29-1 and TRBJ2-1, with 11 bases identical to TRBD1. The V gene end was trimmed by 6 bases and the J gene end by 9 bases; junction bases not matched to a gene: 10. Looked up from germline, CDR1 is SQVTM and CDR2 is ANQGSEA. The CDR3 is 14 residues long.

The chain links TRBV18 to TRBJ1-1; perhaps TRBD1 as D (6 bases). Deletions cut 4 bases from V and 6 bases from J, with 15 bases between. The germline CDR1 and CDR2 sequences are KGHSH and LQKENI. CDR3 length: 14 residues. The CDR3 DNA reads as TGTGCCAGCTCACAAAATAACAGGGTGGCTGAAGCTTTCTTT. Its translation: CASSQNNRVAEAFF.

The V and J genes are TRBV4-3 and TRBJ2-1; D may be TRBD2 (6 bases). Germline V gene data show CDR1 as LGHNA and CDR2 as YSLEER. The CDR3 runs 17 residues. The ends were cut back, 4 bases at V and 10 bases at J, with 26 bases in the middle. CDR3 amino acids: CASSPTAYGTRAAEQFF. The CDR3 nucleotides read TGCGCCAGCAGCCCTACGGCTTACGGGACTCGAGCCGCCGAGCAGTTCTTC.

This clone was observed a single time. The chain has TRBV4-1 and TRBJ2-7; no reliable D call. Germline V lookup: CDR1 MGHRA, CDR2 YSYEKL. This CDR3 has 16 amino acids. V was shortened by 4 bases and J by 2 bases, with 18 bases between the two germline ends. DNA for the CDR3: TGCGCCAGCAGCCTAAAGATCCAGGTTGGGACCTACGAGCAGTACTTC. It is translated as CASSLKIQVGTYEQYF.

The chain employs TRBV9 and TRBJ1-2; D not certain. The CDR3 is 14 amino acids. The germline V and J ends were trimmed by 2 bases and 5 bases, with 13 bases remaining between them. Germline V gives CDR1 SGDLS, CDR2 YYNGEE. CDR3 sequence reads: CASSVAVSRYGYTF. CDR3 in DNA: TGTGCCAGCAGCGTCGCAGTCTCTCGGTATGGCTACACCTTC.

The chain is built from TRBV7-9 and TRBJ2-5; 9 bases are shared with TRBD1. With 5 bases clipped from V and 5 bases from J, the junction kept 3 bases outside the gene matches. The CDR3 length is 13 residues. Germline-derived CDR1 and CDR2 are SEHNR and FQNEAQ (reference sequence). The CDR3: CASSPGTGETQYF. As DNA, the CDR3 is TGTGCCAGCAGCCCCGGGACAGGGGAGACCCAGTACTTC.

This clone counts as medium-sized (0.01 to 0.1%). This sequence joins TRBV2 and TRBJ1-5; D might be TRBD1 (5 bases). Trimming took 3 bases from V and 3 from J, leaving 12 bases between them. The CDR3 covers 15 residues. Per germline, CDR1 SNHLY and CDR2 FYNNEI. The CDR3 region has the DNA TGTGCCAGCAGTGAGCTGGGGCGGACCAATCAGCCCCAGCATTTT. Amino acids: CASSELGRTNQPQHF. Full variable domain (rest looked up from reference TRBV2 and TRBJ1-5): EPEVTQTPSHQVTQMGQEVILRCVPISNHLYFYWYRQILGQKVEFLVSFYNNEISEKSEIFDDQFSVERPDGSNFTLKIRSTKLEDSAMYFCASSELGRTNQPQHFGDGTRLSIL.

The chain uses TRBV18 and TRBJ1-4, with D unresolved. Trimming took off 6 bases at V and 0 bases at J, with 14 bases between the two ends. The germline V gene encodes CDR1 KGHSH and CDR2 LQKENI. CDR3 length: 16 residues. For the CDR3, the DNA is TGTGCCAGCTCGGCTTTTAGTGGGGCAACTAATGAAAAACTGTTTTTT. This sequence encodes CASSAFSGATNEKLFF. Using reference TRBV18 and TRBJ1-4 for the parts outside the CDR3, the full variable domain is NAGVMQNPRHLVRRRGQEARLRCSPMKGHSHVYWYRQLPEEGLKFMVYLQKENIIDESGMPKERFSAEFPKEGPSILRIQQVVRGDSAAYFCASSAFSGATNEKLFFGSGTQLSVL.

V is TRBV7-2 and J is TRBJ1-3, with D tentatively TRBD1 (6 bases). V was shortened by 3 bases and J by 0 bases, with 15 bases between the two germline ends. This CDR3 region has 17 residues. Per the germline V gene, CDR1 is SGHTA and CDR2 is FQGNSA. CDR3 bases: TGTGCCAGCAGCTTGTGGACAGCTTTCACCTCTGGAAACACCATATATTTT. Translating gives CASSLWTAFTSGNTIYF.

The chain recombines TRBV7-7 with TRBJ1-4; a possible D gene is TRBD1 (5 bases). The CDR3 contains 15 residues. Germline lookup yields CDR1 SSHAT and CDR2 FNYEAQ (reference sequence). With 5 bases removed from V and 7 bases from J, the gap between germline ends came to 17 bases. CDR3 amino acids: CASSPLGGSGEKLFF. CDR3 nucleotide sequence: TGTGCCAGCAGCCCCCTTGGGGGGTCGGGTGAAAAACTGTTTTTT.

This clone came up a few times. The chain carries TRBV9 and TRBJ1-3, with 7 bases aligning to TRBD1. CDR3 size: 14 residues. Trimming cost V 4 bases and J 4 bases; bases outside gene matches: 5. The germline V gene has CDR1 SGDLS and CDR2 YYNGEE. DNA of the CDR3: TGTGCCAGCAGCACCTGGGACAGCGGAAACACCATATATTTT. Protein sequence: CASSTWDSGNTIYF.

J is TRBJ2-5 and V is TRBV7-8, with a possible D match to TRBD2 (6 bases). Germline CDR1 SGHVS, CDR2 FQNEAQ. CDR3 length equals 15 residues. The V end lost 5 bases, the J end lost 2 bases, and 15 bases lay between the germline ends. The CDR3 protein is CASSPGGGFQETQYF. As DNA, the CDR3 is TGTGCCAGCAGCCCTGGCGGAGGGTTTCAAGAGACCCAGTACTTC. The full variable domain, rest sourced from reference TRBV7-8 and TRBJ2-5, is GAGVSQSPRYKVAKRGQDVALRCDPISGHVSLFWYQQALGQGPEFLTYFQNEAQLDKSGLPSDRFFAERPEGSVSTLKIQRTQQEDSAVYLCASSPGGGFQETQYFGPGTRLLVL.

J is TRBJ2-3 and V is TRBV10-1; 11 bases agree with TRBD2. CDR1 and CDR2 from the germline V gene are WNHNN and SYGVQD (reference sequence). The ends lost 3 bases at V and 1 base at J; junction bases unmatched: 3. The CDR3 is made up of 16 amino acids. The CDR3 bases are TGCGCCAGCAGTGACCCGGGACTAGCGGGCACAGATACGCAGTATTTT. It yields the protein CASSDPGLAGTDTQYF.

The chain combines TRBV11-2 with TRBJ1-6, with D tentatively TRBD1 (5 bases). V was pared by 1 base and J by 9 bases, with 16 bases between. The CDR3 is 16 residues long. Per germline, CDR1 SGHAT and CDR2 FQNNGV. The chain's CDR3 is CASSLAGVGRVSPLHF. As DNA, the CDR3 is TGTGCCAGCAGCTTAGCGGGGGTGGGTAGGGTTTCACCCCTCCACTTT.

The chain combines TRBV6-5 with TRBJ1-1; 12 bases fit TRBD1. V trimming: 2 bases; J trimming: 2 bases; junction bases outside the gene matches: 3. CDR1 MNHEY and CDR2 SVGAGI come from the germline V gene. The CDR3 loop spans 16 amino acids. The CDR3, as DNA: TGTGCCAGCAGTTACGGGACAGGGGGCGGTAACACTGAAGCTTTCTTT. It is translated as CASSYGTGGGNTEAFF.

This clone was seen a handful of times. The J gene is TRBJ2-1, the V gene TRBV7-3, with a tentative D call TRBD2 (5 bases). The V end lost 5 bases, the J end lost 7 bases, and 12 bases lay between the germline ends. The CDR3 has 13 residues. The germline CDR1 and CDR2 sequences are SGHTA and FQGTGA. As DNA, the CDR3 is TGTGCCAGCAGCAACGCCCGGGGTAATGAGCAGTTCTTC. It encodes CASSNARGNEQFF. Using reference TRBV7-3 and TRBJ2-1 for the parts outside the CDR3, the full variable domain is GAGVSQTPSNKVTEKGKYVELRCDPISGHTALYWYRQSLGQGPEFLIYFQGTGAADDSGLPNDRFFAVRPEGSVSTLKIQRTERGDSAVYLCASSNARGNEQFFGPGTRLTVL.

This sequence joins TRBV21-1 and TRBJ2-3; the table names TRBD1, a call not compared with the DNA. TRBV21-1 is a known pseudogene. This CDR3 is 16 amino acids long. CDR3 nucleotides: TGTGCCAGCAGCAGCCGGGACAGGGGGCCGACAGATACGCAGTATTTT. Translated, it gives CASSSRDRGPTDTQYF.

This sequence joins TRBV6-5 and TRBJ2-1, with 9 bases aligning to TRBD1. The germline CDR1 and CDR2 sequences are MNHEY and SVGAGI. The trim removed 8 bases at V and 7 bases at J, leaving 6 bases unmatched. CDR3 size: 13 residues. The CDR3 DNA follows: TGTGCCAGCCAGGGACAGGGTGGGAATGAGCAGTTCTTC. This sequence encodes CASQGQGGNEQFF.

The rearrangement joins TRBV4-2 to TRBJ2-3; 11 nucleotides align to TRBD2. The CDR3 is 20 residues long. CDR1 and CDR2 from the germline V gene are LGHNA and YNFKEQ. The trim removed 0 bases at V and 0 bases at J, leaving 11 bases unmatched. The CDR3 protein is CASSQDRGTSGLSSTDTQYF. CDR3 coding DNA: TGTGCCAGCAGCCAAGACCGGGGGACTAGCGGTCTCTCTAGCACAGATACGCAGTATTTT.

The chain carries TRBV2 and TRBJ2-7; 7 bases map to TRBD1. Per germline, CDR1 SNHLY and CDR2 FYNNEI. CDR3 length: 15 residues. The ends lost 3 bases at V and 2 bases at J; junction bases unmatched: 7. CDR3 sequence: CASSEEAGGPYEQYF. CDR3 bases: TGTGCCAGCAGTGAGGAGGCAGGGGGACCCTACGAGCAGTACTTC.

The CDR3 bases are TGTGCCAGCCGAGGGGACGCAAGGCCGGATACGCAGTATTTT. It specifies CASRGDARPDTQYF. V gene TRBV7-6 combines with J gene TRBJ2-3, with D perhaps matching TRBD1 or TRBD2 (5 bases each). The CDR3 contains 14 residues. In germline, CDR1 is SGHVS, CDR2 FNYEAQ. Trimming took 8 bases from V and 6 from J, leaving 18 bases between them.

The chain recombines TRBV10-3 with TRBJ2-3, with D possibly being TRBD1 (6 bases). Looked up from germline, CDR1 is ENHRY and CDR2 is SYGVKD. CDR3 length equals 16 residues. V was trimmed by 8 bases and J by 2 bases, leaving 20 bases between them. CDR3 residues: CAIESTNRDPTDTQYF. CDR3 in DNA: TGTGCCATCGAGTCCACCAACAGGGATCCCACAGATACGCAGTATTTT.

In this sample, this clone turned up once. This chain uses TRBV2 with TRBJ1-5; 7 nucleotides agree with TRBD1. Germline V gene lookup returns CDR1 SNHLY and CDR2 FYNNEI. The CDR3 is made up of 13 amino acids. The V and J ends lost 6 bases and 5 bases, in that order; junction bases with no gene match: 4. The CDR3 DNA follows: TGTGCCAGCAGCCGACAGGGCCATCAGCCCCAGCATTTT. Translated: CASSRQGHQPQHF.

The rearrangement links TRBV9 to TRBJ2-1; TRBD2 aligns across 8 bases. The germline V gene encodes CDR1 SGDLS and CDR2 YYNGEE. The CDR3 spans 16 residues. V lost 0 bases and J lost 6; bases outside the gene matches: 8. The CDR3 here is CASSVEGGLVFNEQFF. The DNA for the CDR3 is TGTGCCAGCAGCGTAGAGGGGGGACTAGTATTCAATGAGCAGTTCTTC.